Sequencing of this T cell receptor beta chain was carried out in a study of T cell responses to AZD1222 COVID-19 vaccine (dated by TCRdb to the early 2020s). For context, the study as a whole: AZD1222 recipients given second doses at about 4 weeks or at about 12 weeks were pooled, since spike-specific TCR depth and breadth were not found to differ between the two schedules. A total of about 240 trial participants underwent TCR sequencing, of whom some 210 received two doses of AZD1222 and about 25 received two doses of the MenACWY control vaccine. Trial participants were enrolled into age subgroups of 18-55, 56-69 and 70-plus years, which contained roughly 140, 27 and 60 TCR-sequenced participants, respectively. General findings and caveats noted by the study authors: Epitopes outside the regions mutated in the B.1.351 and B.1.1.7 variants were reportedly recognized by nearly half of the unique spike-specific TCRs. Participants were mostly white British, with more females than males. The authors suggested clonal diversity may have been underestimated. Only five to seven AZD1222 recipients were SARS-CoV-2 seropositive at baseline, limiting conclusions about previously exposed vaccinees. After two AZD1222 doses, spike-specific TCR breadth and depth were significantly higher than at day 0 and than in MenACWY recipients. In the small 56-69-year group, the increase in depth fell short of significance, most likely because of low power. Because no samples from the day 14 peak response were available, repertoires could be characterized only after the peak T cell response. CD4 TCRs associated with the vaccine covered the entire spike protein, and the dominant responses were in regions 160-218 and 743-854.

This specimen's time point label, interpreted: baseline before first vaccination. Vaccinee samples were obtained from the UK trials COV001 and COV002, which included a single-blind randomized controlled phase 2/3 trial of AZD1222 (ChAdOx1 nCoV-19) in healthy adults. For TCRbeta chain sequencing, PBMC samples from trial participants were taken at day 0 and at day 28 after the second dose. A remark on this clone: Which antigen it targets is not known. Per-base quality was not reported, and no clone a single base away is much larger than it.

From the cysteine through the phenylalanine, the CDR3 covers 13 amino acids. Only the CDR3 region is kept as DNA, spanning 39 bases read in frame from base 1. The junction carries 12 bases between V and J, which are trimmed by 10 bases and 0 bases respectively. The germline V gene provides CDR1 MNHEY and CDR2 SVGAGI. The CDR3 regions of human TCRbeta chains were analyzed by immunosequencing. The paper's data handling went like this. TCRs in the repertoires were compared against a reference library of SARS-CoV-2-specific TCRs that had been generated with the MIRA antigen-specificity platform. Breadth meant the fraction of unique TCRs that were SARS-CoV-2-associated, whereas depth meant the fraction of total T cells that were SARS-CoV-2-associated. Using the MIRA data, each spike-specific TCR was mapped to the spike region that the TCR reacts to and placed in a CD4 or CD8 class. Log10-transformed breadth and depth values were compared by one-way ANOVA with Sidak's multiple comparisons tests. What TCRdb holds here is the immuneACCESS table cut down to in-frame rearrangements. Part of the clones is not present; checked against another copy, under half of the missing clones reflect an unresolved V gene, and the others are unexplained. That table supplies the V and J calls and clone size; D and trimming were determined from the DNA. This sample holds roughly 200,000 clones; 85% to 95% were observed only once. Roughly 1.4% of the sample goes to the ten largest clones.

The clonotype comes from an adult in good health. The source material was peripheral blood, sampled on day 0 of AZD1222 vaccination. This chain is built from TRBV6-5 and TRBJ1-1; the D gene is possibly TRBD1, with 5 bases matching. The DNA sequence reads TGTGCCACCTCCGGGACGGTGAACACTGAAGCTTTCTTT. This codes for CATSGTVNTEAFF.